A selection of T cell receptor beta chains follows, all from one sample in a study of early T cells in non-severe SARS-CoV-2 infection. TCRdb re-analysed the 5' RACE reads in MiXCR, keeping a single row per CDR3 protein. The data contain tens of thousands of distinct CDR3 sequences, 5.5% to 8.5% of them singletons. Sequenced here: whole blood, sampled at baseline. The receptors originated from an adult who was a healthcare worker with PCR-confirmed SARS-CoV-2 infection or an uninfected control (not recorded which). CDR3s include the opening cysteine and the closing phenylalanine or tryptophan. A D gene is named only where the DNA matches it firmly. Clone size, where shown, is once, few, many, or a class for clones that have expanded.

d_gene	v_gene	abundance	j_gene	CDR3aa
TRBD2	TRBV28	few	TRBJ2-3	CASSFPGGGAADTQYF
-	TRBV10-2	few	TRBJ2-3	CASRGFRSTF
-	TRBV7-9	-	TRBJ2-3	CASSSRTFWGTDTQYF
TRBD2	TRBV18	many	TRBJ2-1	CASSLAGGPYNEQFF
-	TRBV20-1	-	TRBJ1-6	CSARAAGDNSPLHF
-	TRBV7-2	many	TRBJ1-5	CASSSQGRRNQPQHF
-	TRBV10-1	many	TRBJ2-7	CASSESIGLHEQYF
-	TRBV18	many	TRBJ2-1	CASSPFASHEQFF
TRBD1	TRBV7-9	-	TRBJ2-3	CASAWAGGQDTQYF
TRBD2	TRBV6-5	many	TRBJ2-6	CASMKAGGRLSGANVLTF
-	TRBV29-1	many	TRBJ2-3	CSGRELGADTQYF
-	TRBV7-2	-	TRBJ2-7	CASSILGRGEEQYF
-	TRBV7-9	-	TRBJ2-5	CASSLSGQTQYF
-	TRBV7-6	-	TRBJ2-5	CASSSPGMGQETQYF
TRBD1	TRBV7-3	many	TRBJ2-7	CASSAGQGSYEQYF
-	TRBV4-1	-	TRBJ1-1	CASSQIRNTEAFF
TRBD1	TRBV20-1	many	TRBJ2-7	CSAPSAGQGISYEQYF
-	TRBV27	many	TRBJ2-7	CASSLLGSSSYEQYF
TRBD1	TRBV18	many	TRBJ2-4	CASSTEDLTGVAKNIQYF
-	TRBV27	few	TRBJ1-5	CASSYGPHQPQHF
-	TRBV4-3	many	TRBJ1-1	CASSQDEGGGTEAFF
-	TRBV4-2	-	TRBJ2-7	CASSQDPLAYEQYF
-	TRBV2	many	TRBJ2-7	CASVWLTYEQYF
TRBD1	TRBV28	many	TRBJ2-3	CASTDRDRGPDTQYF
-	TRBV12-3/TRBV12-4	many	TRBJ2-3	CASSLGGQRNTQYF
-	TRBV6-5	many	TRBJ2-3	CASSWTTHTDTQYF
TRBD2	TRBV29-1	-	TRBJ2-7	CSVVKRGHYEQYF
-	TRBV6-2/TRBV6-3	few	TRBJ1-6	CASTREDGGPLHF
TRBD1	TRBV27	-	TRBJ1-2	CASSPRDRGPGYGYIF
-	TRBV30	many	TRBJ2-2	CAWSDSVANTGELFF
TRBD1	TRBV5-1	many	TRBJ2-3	CASSFDRGSDTQYF
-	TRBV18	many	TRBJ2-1	CASSPTLGEQFF
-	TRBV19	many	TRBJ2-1	CASRYSFGDVYNEQFF
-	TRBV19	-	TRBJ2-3	CASNDEREQYF
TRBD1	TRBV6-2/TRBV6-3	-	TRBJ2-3	CASSSQPWTGASPDTQYF
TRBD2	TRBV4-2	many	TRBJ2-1	CASSRRGGADNEQFF
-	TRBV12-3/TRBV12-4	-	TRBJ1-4	CASSYGGIREKLFF
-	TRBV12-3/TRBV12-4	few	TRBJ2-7	CASSTGLEQYF
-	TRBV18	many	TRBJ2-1	CASSPPNGDNEQFF
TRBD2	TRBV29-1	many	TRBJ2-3	CSPGGGSTDTQYF
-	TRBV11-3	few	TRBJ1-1	CASSLDPDTEAFF
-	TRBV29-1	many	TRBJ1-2	CSVVSWDNYGYTF
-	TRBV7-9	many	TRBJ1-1	CASSPGMSMIMNTEAFF
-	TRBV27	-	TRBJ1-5	CASSYTGTNQPQHF
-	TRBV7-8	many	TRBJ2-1	CASSLLPEQFF
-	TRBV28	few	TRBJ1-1	CASSSTGSEAFF
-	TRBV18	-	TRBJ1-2	CASSPGGGENYGYTF
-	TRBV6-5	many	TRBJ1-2	CASRIKPRSSYGYTF
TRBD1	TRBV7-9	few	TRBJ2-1	CASSLGQGVSYNEQFF
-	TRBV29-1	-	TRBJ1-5	CSVPPGGRLARDQPQHF
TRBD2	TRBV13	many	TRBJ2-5	CASSFSPPSGGQETQYF
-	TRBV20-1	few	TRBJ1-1	CSASRGTMNTEAFF
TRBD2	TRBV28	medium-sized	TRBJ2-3	CASSPHGGGRADGGATDTQYF
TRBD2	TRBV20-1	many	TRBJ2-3	CSAPLAGGMYTQYF
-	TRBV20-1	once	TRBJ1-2	CSAAGPYGYTF
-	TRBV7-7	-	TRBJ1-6	CASSLFIGGRAYNSPLHF
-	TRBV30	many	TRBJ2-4	CAWSYGQGNIQYF
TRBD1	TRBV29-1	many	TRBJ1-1	CSVSHPGGTEAFF
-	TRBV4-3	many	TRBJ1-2	CASSQDKRQGRGYTF
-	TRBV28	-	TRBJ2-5	CASSLAGAETQYF